This paragraph reports one T cell receptor beta chain. Its antigen is undetermined. These data belong to a study of a mutant IDH1 vaccine in newly diagnosed glioma. Study at large: Previous treatment comprised radiotherapy, temozolomide, or both, mostly both. Overall study results and limits: Any relationship between pseudoprogression and changes in top peripheral T cell clonotypes seemed absent.

Time point specified: week 11, during vaccination. Vaccinated patients received 300 ug of mutant IDH1 20-mer peptide per dose, with topical imiquimod. TCRdb keeps only in-frame clones here, not all; method: immunoSEQ multiplex PCR. The sample lists some 130,000 clones, roughly 77% seen once, with 4.5% to 5.5% in the top ten. This CDR3 comprises 15 residues. Germline V gene data show CDR1 as MNHNY and CDR2 as SVGAGI (reference sequence). Trimming cost V 6 bases and J 3 bases; bases outside gene matches: 7. The starting material was PBMCs, obtained from a glioma patient whose treatment included an IDH1 peptide vaccine. The rearrangement joins TRBV6-6 to TRBJ1-5; TRBD1 agrees at 8 bases. This TCR came from a man aged 35 to 55 with glioma. The CDR3 coding sequence is TGTGCCAGCAGCCTGGGACAGGTTCACAATCAGCCCCAGCATTTT. The encoded protein is CASSLGQVHNQPQHF.